This record looks at one T cell receptor (beta chain) sequence and its context. This specimen belongs to a study of identical twins. Every one of the donors was a healthy Caucasian. This CDR3 has 16 amino acids. Trimming cost V 4 bases and J 5 bases; bases outside gene matches: 12. TCRdb processed the 5' RACE reads anew with MiXCR; each CDR3 protein has one entry. This sample has 700,000 or so distinct CDR3 sequences, with approximately 9% found just once. The sample also formed part of further work on yellow fever vaccine responses in identical twins.

J is TRBJ2-5 and V is TRBV12-3 or TRBV12-4, with 8 bases matching TRBD1. Sequenced material: PBMCs. This receptor was taken from a woman younger than 30 in good health. This chain's CDR3 is CASSSRDLRGLETQYF. CDR3 sequence (DNA): TGTGCCAGCAGTTCGCGGGACCTCAGGGGGCTCGAGACCCAGTACTTC.